This TCR beta chain was sequenced for a study of blood T cell repertoires in COVID-19. Whole-study context: Sites across the United States, Italy and Spain contributed samples from acute and convalescent COVID-19. The analysed material was cDNA or gDNA that came from T cells, B-cell-depleted T cells, or PBMCs.

Trimming pared 5 bases from V and 5 bases from J, leaving 19 bases between. Germline-derived CDR1 and CDR2 are SGHVS and FNYEAQ. The CDR3 is 16 amino acids. In its sample, this clone was seen once. Original processing notes: Amplification with reference gene primers provided the estimates of nucleated cell counts. The assay was immunoSEQ multiplex PCR, and TCRdb's table has in-frame clones only and misses some. The V and J calls and clone size were taken over from that table, and D and trimming were inferred from the DNA. This repertoire shows 150,000 or so clones, approximately 90% found once; its top ten account for around 1.4%.

The chain joins TRBV7-6 to TRBJ2-1, with D perhaps TRBD2 (6 bases). This clonotype was obtained from a woman in her forties or fifties with acute or convalescent COVID-19. Sequencing input: peripheral blood. The CDR3 DNA sequence: TGTGCCAGCAGCCCCCGGTCGGGCGGGGTGAACAATGAGCAGTTCTTC. This encodes CASSPRSGGVNNEQFF.